This TCR beta chain is drawn from a study of blood T cell repertoires in COVID-19 (dated by TCRdb to the early 2020s). The study in broad terms: The collaborator samples originated in the United States, Italy and Spain and spanned the acute and convalescent phases of COVID-19. The material from the prospective study consisted of cDNA or gDNA derived from T cells, B-cell-depleted T cells, or PBMCs. The dataset comprised deeply sampled blood TCRbeta repertoires from subjects exposed to, actively infected with, or recovered from COVID-19. The repertoires were released in a freely available public database intended as a resource for research on the immune response to SARS-CoV-2. Samples came from the ongoing ImmuneRACE study (first 160 participants) plus 1,254 subjects from 6 global collaborators. The sample metadata nearly always contained a de-identified subject ID, COVID-19 status, age in years and sex. HLA class I and class II types, where available, came from metadata supplied by the sample provider rather than from assay-based typing. Points the paper makes about the study in general: How much clinical and demographic metadata was included differed by source and by participant, and the metadata was provided uncurated.

Collaborating institutions collected whole blood in K2EDTA tubes following their own protocols. For TCRbeta analysis, collaborators shipped samples in one of three forms: frozen whole blood, isolated PBMCs, or DNA extracted from either of those sample types. TCRbeta CDR3 regions were amplified from genomic DNA using the immunoSEQ Assay, a bias-controlled multiplex PCR. Under the source paper's analysis protocol: The number of nucleated cells in each sample was estimated by amplification of reference gene primers within the assay. To quantify the absolute abundance of each unique TCRbeta CDR3 rearrangement, sequence reads were collapsed and filtered. For each sample, productive Simpson clonality was calculated as the square root of Simpson's diversity index across productive rearrangements. What TCRdb holds here is the immuneACCESS table cut down to in-frame rearrangements. Part of the clones is not present; checked against another copy, under half of the missing clones reflect an unresolved V gene, and the others are unexplained. That table supplies the V and J calls and clone size; D and trimming were determined from the DNA. For this sample there are about 67,000 clones; around 86% appear just once. The top ten clones comprise 4% to 5.5% of the sample.

Turning to this clone: Its antigen remains unidentified. Base qualities were left out, and no much larger clone turns up one base away.

V loses 0 bases of germline sequence and J loses 2 bases, and the interval between the two ends is 9 bases. From cysteine to phenylalanine, the CDR3 is 16 amino acids long. Only the CDR3 region is kept as DNA, spanning 48 bases read in frame from base 1. The germline V gene supplies CDR1 SGDLS and CDR2 YYNGEE. The rearranged chain carries TRBV9 and TRBJ2-6, with TRBD1 perhaps the D gene, on 6 matching bases. The sample was peripheral blood. The clonotype was recovered from a man in his fifties with active COVID-19. The nucleotide sequence is TGTGCCAGCAGCGTAGGAGGGGGAGCTGGGGCCAACGTCCTGACTTTC. Its amino acids are CASSVGGGAGANVLTF.